Presented here are 14 T cell receptor beta chains from one specimen sequenced in a study of shared clonotypes between healthy human individuals. Measured with immunoSEQ multiplex PCR; TCRdb has only the in-frame clones, and not every one. In the table there are fewer than 1.6 million clones, around 98.5% of which are singletons. The sequencing input was naive CD4+ T cells sorted from blood. The subset denotes: CD45RA+ positively selected. The receptors here all came from a young man in good health.

Only one count was recorded for this clone. This chain joins TRBV25-1 and TRBJ1-3; no firm D call. The CDR3 is 13 amino acids. The germline V gene encodes CDR1 MGHDK and CDR2 SYGVNS. Trimming took 3 bases from V and 6 from J, leaving 9 bases between them. The CDR3 reads CASSEGSENTIYF. The DNA of the CDR3 is TGTGCCAGCAGTGAGGGTTCGGAAAACACCATATATTTT.

This chain connects TRBV18 to TRBJ2-3, with 14 bases lining up with TRBD2. The germline V gene encodes CDR1 KGHSH and CDR2 LQKENI. With 3 bases clipped from V and 2 bases from J, the junction kept 4 bases outside the gene matches. The CDR3 is 17 amino acids. The DNA of the CDR3 is TGTGCCAGCTCACCTCGACTAGCGGGAGGGTCCACAGATACGCAGTATTTT. Translated: CASSPRLAGGSTDTQYF.

The CDR3 bases are TGCGCCAGCAGTTATGGACTAGCGGGACTAGATGAGCAGTTCTTC. It specifies CASSYGLAGLDEQFF. This chain links TRBV10-2 with TRBJ2-1, with 12 bases lining up with TRBD2. Germline assignment: CDR1 WSHSY and CDR2 SAAADI. This CDR3 contains 15 residues. V shed 5 bases, J shed 8 bases, and the junction held 7 bases outside the gene matches.

CDR3 sequence: CASINSGRAYNEQFF. The CDR3, as DNA: TGTGCCAGCATCAATAGCGGGAGGGCCTACAATGAGCAGTTCTTC. The chain is built from TRBV27 and TRBJ2-1, with 11 nucleotides matching TRBD2. This CDR3 comprises 15 residues. Per the germline V gene, CDR1 is MNHEY and CDR2 is SMNVEV (reference sequence). J lost 2 bases, V lost 7 bases, and 4 bases had no gene match.

This clone was recorded only once. The chain has TRBV5-4 and TRBJ2-3; 7 nucleotides line up with TRBD1. V dropped 4 bases and J dropped 0; count of bases not matched to a gene: 8. Germline V CDR1 and CDR2: SGHNT, YYREEE (reference sequence). The CDR3 has 16 amino acids. The CDR3 nucleotides are TGTGCCAGCAGCCCAATAGGGGGCTCTAGCACAGATACGCAGTATTTT. Translated, it gives CASSPIGGSSTDTQYF. Full variable domain (remainder filled in from reference TRBV5-4 and TRBJ2-3): ETGVTQSPTHLIKTRGQQVTLRCSSQSGHNTVSWYQQALGQGPQFIFQYYREEENGRGNFPPRFSGLQFPNYSSELNVNALELDDSALYLCASSPIGGSSTDTQYFGPGTRLTVL.

Comments on this clone: Additional DNA sequences in this sample encode the identical CDR3. This chain joins TRBV18 and TRBJ1-3, with D unclear. Germline loops: CDR1 KGHSH, CDR2 LQKENI. The V and J ends lost 3 bases and 4 bases respectively, with 7 bases between them. The CDR3 covers 13 residues. The CDR3 coding sequence is TGTGCCAGCTCACCCCCAGGAGGAAACACCATATATTTT. It translates to CASSPPGGNTIYF.

The chain is built from TRBV15 and TRBJ1-2; D may be TRBD1 (6 bases). Per germline, CDR1 LNHNV and CDR2 YYDKDF (reference sequence). V gave up 0 bases and J gave up 6 bases, with 14 bases separating them. This CDR3 spans 15 amino acids. DNA of the CDR3: TGTGCCACCAGCAGAGATTCGTTGAGGGACAATGGCTACACCTTC. Translated, it gives CATSRDSLRDNGYTF. Combining the CDR3 with reference TRBV15 and TRBJ1-2 gives the whole variable domain DAMVIQNPRYQVTQFGKPVTLSCSQTLNHNVMYWYQQKSSQAPKLLFHYYDKDFNNEADTPDNFQSRRPNTSFCFLDIRSPGLGDTAMYLCATSRDSLRDNGYTFGSGTRLTVV.

The chain is built from TRBV5-1 and TRBJ1-3, with 9 nucleotides matching TRBD1. J gave up 4 bases and V 2 bases, and 7 bases lay outside the gene matches. This CDR3 spans 16 amino acids. Germline assignment: CDR1 SGHRS and CDR2 YFSETQ. The DNA of the CDR3 is TGCGCCAGCAGCTTAAGCACAGGGGGCTGGGGAAACACCATATATTTT. It yields the protein CASSLSTGGWGNTIYF.

The rearrangement joins TRBV7-8 to TRBJ2-2; the match to TRBD1 covers 7 bases. CDR3 length: 16 residues. Germline lookup yields CDR1 SGHVS and CDR2 FQNEAQ. V gave up 5 bases and J gave up 6 bases; unmatched junction bases: 12. The CDR3 region is CASSHSSDRLPGELFF. The CDR3 DNA sequence: TGTGCCAGCAGCCATTCGTCGGACAGGTTGCCCGGGGAGCTGTTTTTT.

The V call is TRBV5-1, the J call TRBJ2-1; no clear D gene. This CDR3 is built from 14 residues. The ends were cut back, 1 base at V and 8 bases at J, with 13 bases in the middle. Germline V gene lookup returns CDR1 SGHRS and CDR2 YFSETQ. Here the CDR3 reads CASSLFVGRDEQFF. The CDR3 bases are TGCGCCAGCAGCTTGTTCGTTGGTAGGGATGAGCAGTTCTTC.

V is TRBV6-5 and J is TRBJ2-7; 7 bases fit TRBD1. The CDR3 is 12 residues long. J lost 2 bases, V lost 6 bases, and 1 base had no gene match. Germline V gives CDR1 MNHEY, CDR2 SVGAGI. CDR3 protein: CASRQGPYEQYF. DNA of the CDR3: TGTGCCAGCAGACAGGGGCCCTACGAGCAGTACTTC.

This clone appeared a single time. This chain connects TRBV6-5 to TRBJ1-5; D is unresolved. This CDR3 is built from 15 residues. Germline CDR1 reads MNHEY; CDR2 reads SVGAGI. Trimming shortened V by 0 bases and J by 0 bases, and 6 bases separated the two germline ends. Here the CDR3 DNA reads TGTGCCAGCAGTTACTCGCATTATAGCAATCAGCCCCAGCATTTT. Encoded protein: CASSYSHYSNQPQHF.

The gene calls are TRBV5-1 and TRBJ1-3; D unclear. V shed 1 base and J shed 4 bases, with 3 bases lying between them. The CDR3 covers 12 residues. Per the germline V gene, CDR1 is SGHRS and CDR2 is YFSETQ. In DNA, the CDR3 is TGCGCCAGCAGCTTGAACGGAAACACCATATATTTT. Its protein product is CASSLNGNTIYF. Supplemented by reference TRBV5-1 and TRBJ1-3, the full variable domain reads KAGVTQTPRYLIKTRGQQVTLSCSPISGHRSVSWYQQTPGQGLQFLFEYFSETQRNKGNFPGRFSGRQFSNSRSEMNVSTLELGDSALYLCASSLNGNTIYFGEGSWLTVV.

The CDR3 DNA is TGCGCCAGCAGCCAAGACCCCCCGGGGGTCATCACAGATACGCAGTATTTT. Amino acids: CASSQDPPGVITDTQYF. J is TRBJ2-3 and V is TRBV4-1; D perhaps matches TRBD2 (6 bases). The CDR3 extends over 17 amino acids. V gave up 0 bases and J gave up 2 bases, with 15 bases separating them. CDR1 MGHRA and CDR2 YSYEKL come from the germline V gene.